The rows below give T cell receptor beta chains drawn from one sample of a study of OX40 agonist ivuxolimab in advanced cancers. Produced via immunoSEQ multiplex PCR; TCRdb's table is partial and in-frame only. The sample records tens of thousands of clones, roughly three quarters being singletons. The sequencing here drew on CD4+ or CD8+ T cells sorted from blood, taken in a trial of the OX40 agonist ivuxolimab. These receptor sequences come from an adult with an advanced solid tumor such as melanoma, head and neck, liver or kidney cancer. Each CDR3 is given with its conserved first and last residue.

J	V	CDR3
TRBJ1-1	TRBV27	CASSPGQGAAEAFF
TRBJ1-2	TRBV5-6	CASSPKGSVPYGYTF
TRBJ2-2	TRBV5-5	CASSLQGGPGGGELFF
TRBJ2-5	TRBV20-1	CSARVAETQYF
TRBJ1-2	TRBV28	CASSFSGNYGYTF
TRBJ2-4	TRBV6-1	CASSEARYGKNIQYF
TRBJ1-4	TRBV7-9	CASSLNSVLNEKLFF
TRBJ2-7	TRBV28	CASSSQAGFGYEQYF
TRBJ2-5	TRBV28	CASSLYWKADTRETQYF
TRBJ2-4	TRBV5-8	CASSLRRSKNIQYF
TRBJ1-1	TRBV5-1	CASSRPEWNTEAFF
TRBJ2-3	TRBV28	CASSGGTSTDTQYF
TRBJ2-6	TRBV15	CATSRVGTSGANVLTF
TRBJ2-1	TRBV6-1	CASSVVLRGEQFF
TRBJ1-1	TRBV6-1	CASSSRLGTWPQAFF
TRBJ2-2	TRBV10-3	CAISGAGSGKVGELFF
TRBJ2-7	TRBV28	CASIPGSKDEQYF
TRBJ2-7	TRBV29-1	CSVGGLAGSYEQYF
TRBJ1-1	TRBV6-5	CASSFTGTGTEAFF
TRBJ1-4	TRBV7-9	CASSFGQNYEKLFF
TRBJ2-7	TRBV7-2	CASSSAIRLVREQYF
TRBJ1-5	TRBV18	CASSQMMESNQPQHF
TRBJ2-1	TRBV11-2	CASSLDGRTLNSGRKQFF
TRBJ1-2	TRBV5-6	CASRRGTRVYGYTF
TRBJ1-1	TRBV19	CASMKNTEAFF
TRBJ1-4	TRBV5-1	CASSFPGSEKLFF
TRBJ1-4	TRBV2	CASTVRGGEKLFF
TRBJ2-7	TRBV6-1	CASISPGQGAEQYF
TRBJ2-3	TRBV2	CASSERTGFTDTQYF
TRBJ2-7	TRBV7-9	CASSSGGRSEQYF
TRBJ1-4	TRBV7-9	CASSLGGVTNEKLFF
TRBJ1-5	TRBV5-8	CASSPQLGTGGNQPQHF
TRBJ1-4	TRBV5-5	CASSSRAGRGLTNEKLFF